A single sample is the source of the 24 T cell receptor beta chains below, sequenced in a study of cytomegalovirus exposure and HLA in healthy donors. The study ran its PCR with 60 Vbeta and 13 Jbeta primers. Clones were read by immunoSEQ multiplex PCR, and TCRdb kept only the in-frame ones, dropping some. The sample records approximately 55,000 clones, 81% being singletons. Sequencing was carried out using PBMCs. The source is a boy under 18 in good health and CMV-seropositive.

The gene calls are TRBV7-2 and TRBJ2-1; D may be TRBD2 (5 bases). This CDR3 comprises 13 residues. Trimming left V 5 bases short and J 8 bases short, with 13 bases between. Per the germline V gene, CDR1 is SGHTA and CDR2 is FQGNSA. The DNA of the CDR3 is TGTGCCAGCAGCCCCCGGCCCGGGGATGAGCAGTTCTTC. Encoded protein: CASSPRPGDEQFF.

The chain carries TRBV5-1 and TRBJ1-2; unclear D gene. This CDR3 is 15 amino acids long. The germline V gene has CDR1 SGHRS and CDR2 YFSETQ. With 0 bases removed from V and 1 base from J, the gap between germline ends came to 10 bases. The CDR3 DNA is TGCGCCAGCAGCTTGGCCGGGTTTATTAACTATGGCTACACCTTC. Amino acid sequence: CASSLAGFINYGYTF.

The CDR3 sequence is CASSTGTGNEQYF. The CDR3 DNA reads TGTGCCAGCAGTACCGGGACAGGGAACGAGCAGTACTTC. The chain carries TRBV27 and TRBJ2-7; 9 nucleotides line up with TRBD1. CDR3 length: 13 residues. V lost 5 bases, J lost 5 bases, and 4 bases stayed unmatched. Germline V gene lookup returns CDR1 MNHEY and CDR2 SMNVEV (reference sequence).

The genes are TRBV6-5 and TRBJ1-1; D is perhaps TRBD1 (6 bases). Germline V gives CDR1 MNHEY, CDR2 SVGAGI. The germline V and J ends were trimmed by 11 bases and 3 bases, with 13 bases remaining between them. This CDR3 is 12 amino acids long. CDR3 bases: TGTGCCTCAGGGGAAGCCGACACTGAAGCTTTCTTT. Its translation is CASGEADTEAFF.

The chain employs TRBV18 and TRBJ2-7; possible D gene TRBD1, 5 bases. The CDR3 sequence is 13 residues long. The germline V gene encodes CDR1 KGHSH and CDR2 LQKENI. V gave up 7 bases and J gave up 0 bases, with 10 bases separating them. CDR3 protein: CASCGDSSYEQYF. CDR3 sequence (DNA): TGTGCCAGCTGTGGCGACAGCTCCTACGAGCAGTACTTC. The variable domain in full, completed from reference TRBV18 and TRBJ2-7, reads NAGVMQNPRHLVRRRGQEARLRCSPMKGHSHVYWYRQLPEEGLKFMVYLQKENIIDESGMPKERFSAEFPKEGPSILRIQQVVRGDSAAYFCASCGDSSYEQYFGPGTRLTVT.

V and J are TRBV7-9 and TRBJ1-2; D perhaps matches TRBD1 (6 bases). Germline loops: CDR1 SEHNR, CDR2 FQNEAQ (reference sequence). The CDR3 is 11 residues long. Trimming removed 4 bases from V and 6 bases from J, with 6 bases in between. CDR3 coding DNA: TGTGCCAGCAGCTGGACAGATGGCTACACCTTC. Its translation: CASSWTDGYTF.

The rearrangement joins TRBV7-6 to TRBJ2-7; weak D call: TRBD2 (5 bases). Germline assignment: CDR1 SGHVS and CDR2 FNYEAQ. The germline V and J ends were trimmed by 8 bases and 3 bases, with 17 bases remaining between them. CDR3 length: 14 residues. CDR3 loop: CASAVGSLGYEQYF. The CDR3 nucleotides read TGTGCCAGCGCTGTGGGGAGCCTGGGCTACGAGCAGTACTTC.

This clone appeared once. V usage is TRBV7-9 and J usage is TRBJ1-5; 8 nucleotides agree with TRBD1. This CDR3 has 16 amino acids. Germline V lookup: CDR1 SEHNR, CDR2 FQNEAQ (reference sequence). J lost 0 bases, V lost 5 bases, and 6 bases had no gene match. The CDR3 here is CASSGSDRDSNQPQHF. The CDR3 DNA reads as TGTGCCAGCAGCGGCTCGGACAGGGATAGCAATCAGCCCCAGCATTTT.

This chain links TRBV7-8 with TRBJ2-1; maybe TRBD2 (7 bases). Trimming left V 3 bases short and J 5 bases short, with 14 bases between. Per germline, CDR1 SGHVS and CDR2 FQNEAQ. CDR3 length: 15 amino acids. The CDR3 nucleotides are TGTGCCAGCAGCTTGGGCGGGGGCCGCCACAATGAGCAGTTCTTC. This translates into CASSLGGGRHNEQFF.

This chain uses TRBV5-6 with TRBJ2-3; D gene unclear. The ends were cut back, 4 bases at V and 1 base at J, with 10 bases in the middle. Germline CDR1 and CDR2: SGHDT and YYEEEE. The CDR3 has 14 amino acids. CDR3 DNA sequence: TGTGCCAGCAGCCCCTGGCTGGGCACAGATACGCAGTATTTT. Encoded protein: CASSPWLGTDTQYF.

The CDR3 here is CASSELYRDTFYGYTF. The CDR3, as DNA: TGTGCCAGCAGCGAACTATACCGGGACACCTTCTATGGCTACACCTTC. This chain links TRBV11-1 with TRBJ1-2, with a possible D match to TRBD1 (6 bases). Germline V gene sequence: CDR1 SGHAT, CDR2 FQDESV (reference sequence). The CDR3 runs 16 residues. The ends were cut back, 5 bases at V and 4 bases at J, with 20 bases in the middle.

The chain uses TRBV5-1 and TRBJ1-2, with D possibly TRBD1 on 6 matching bases. The germline V gene has CDR1 SGHRS and CDR2 YFSETQ. This CDR3 region has 15 residues. The V gene lost 4 bases and the J gene lost 3 bases, with 16 bases spanning the gap. In DNA, the CDR3 is TGCGCCAGCAGCCAATCAGGGGTTGCGGACTATGGCTACACCTTC. Translating gives CASSQSGVADYGYTF.

This sequence joins TRBV25-1 and TRBJ2-3; D uncertain. Between the trimmed V and J ends, which lost 7 bases and 4 bases, there was a span of 12 bases. The germline CDR1 and CDR2 sequences are MGHDK and SYGVNS. The CDR3 runs to 13 residues. The CDR3 bases are TGTGCCAGCATATCCCCCCAGGCAGATACGCAGTATTTT. Translated: CASISPQADTQYF.

The gene calls are TRBV6-1 and TRBJ2-3; 8 bases are shared with TRBD1. CDR3 size: 17 residues. V trimming: 2 bases; J trimming: 2 bases; junction bases outside the gene matches: 9. The germline gives CDR1 MNHNS, CDR2 SASEGT. CDR3 sequence: CASSEPPWTGNTDTQYF. The CDR3 DNA reads TGTGCCAGCAGTGAACCCCCCTGGACAGGGAACACAGATACGCAGTATTTT.

The rearrangement uses TRBV6-6 and TRBJ1-5, with D hard to call. The CDR3 is 14 amino acids. Trimming left V 8 bases short and J 0 bases short, with 11 bases between. CDR1 is MNHNY and CDR2 is SVGAGI in the germline V gene (reference sequence). The CDR3 DNA follows: TGTGCCAGCGGGGAGACTGCTAGCAATCAGCCCCAGCATTTT. This sequence encodes CASGETASNQPQHF.

This clone was seen a few times. The J gene is TRBJ1-3, the V gene TRBV9; no reliable D call. The CDR3 is 14 amino acids. CDR1 SGDLS and CDR2 YYNGEE come from the germline V gene. Trimming pared 5 bases from V and 0 bases from J, leaving 9 bases between. CDR3 nucleotides: TGTGCCAGCAGTGGAGGGAGCTCTGGAAACACCATATATTTT. This encodes CASSGGSSGNTIYF.

The genes are TRBV7-9 and TRBJ1-1; 7 bases match TRBD1. Germline loops: CDR1 SEHNR, CDR2 FQNEAQ (reference sequence). CDR3 length: 16 residues. V lost 6 bases, J lost 2 bases, and 12 bases stayed unmatched. The CDR3, as DNA: TGTGCCAGCAGACGATCGCTCCCAGGGGGTAACACTGAAGCTTTCTTT. Protein product: CASRRSLPGGNTEAFF. Full variable domain (outside the CDR3, taken from reference TRBV7-9 and TRBJ1-1): DTGVSQNPRHKITKRGQNVTFRCDPISEHNRLYWYRQTLGQGPEFLTYFQNEAQLEKSRLLSDRFSAERPKGSFSTLEIQRTEQGDSAMYLCASRRSLPGGNTEAFFGQGTRLTVV.

CDR3 bases: TGCGCCAGCAGCCAGGAGGGCCTGACAGATTATAGCAATCAGCCCCAGCATTTT. Translation gives CASSQEGLTDYSNQPQHF. The chain employs TRBV4-1 and TRBJ1-5; tentatively, D is TRBD1 (5 bases). The CDR3 extends over 18 amino acids. CDR1 and CDR2 from the germline V gene are MGHRA and YSYEKL. The V end was cut by 3 bases, the J end by 0 bases, with 18 bases between.

The J gene is TRBJ2-5, the V gene TRBV2, with D tentatively TRBD2 (6 bases). V gave up 6 bases and J gave up 4 bases, with 9 bases separating them. Germline V lookup: CDR1 SNHLY, CDR2 FYNNEI. This CDR3 comprises 12 residues. CDR3 sequence: CASRLAGETQYF. CDR3 nucleotides: TGTGCCAGCAGACTAGCTGGAGAGACCCAGTACTTC.

This clone showed up just a few times. The chain is built from TRBV6-5 and TRBJ2-7, with D perhaps matching TRBD1 (6 bases). Germline-derived CDR1 and CDR2 are MNHEY and SVGAGI. The CDR3 runs 14 residues. V was cut by 5 bases and J by 3 bases, with 14 bases left in between. The CDR3 bases are TGTGCCAGCAGTCACGGTGCAGGGGTCTACGAGCAGTACTTC. Translating it yields CASSHGAGVYEQYF.

The chain has TRBV7-2 and TRBJ2-1; 10 nucleotides align to TRBD2. The germline CDR1 and CDR2 sequences are SGHTA and FQGNSA. V lost 1 base and J lost 7; bases outside the gene matches: 4. There are 15 residues in the CDR3. This CDR3 is CASSLGLAGVNEQFF. CDR3 nucleotide sequence: TGTGCCAGCAGCTTAGGCCTAGCGGGGGTTAATGAGCAGTTCTTC.

There are a few counts of this clone. V usage is TRBV11-2 and J usage is TRBJ2-7; 9 nucleotides align to TRBD2. The CDR3 extends over 17 amino acids. Trimming cost V 1 base and J 0 bases; bases outside gene matches: 7. CDR1 and CDR2 from the germline V gene are SGHAT and FQNNGV. This chain's CDR3 is CASSLVGSGGSSYEQYF. As DNA, the CDR3 is TGTGCCAGCAGCTTAGTAGGTAGCGGGGGAAGCTCCTACGAGCAGTACTTC.

This clone showed up just once. V is TRBV5-3 and J is TRBJ1-5; weak D call: TRBD1 (5 bases). TRBV5-3 is an ORF, and what it does is uncertain. This CDR3 has 15 residues. V was cut by 3 bases and J by 5 bases, with 15 bases left in between. The CDR3 here is CARSSPLTDDQPQHF. Written as DNA, the CDR3 is TGTGCCAGAAGCTCACCGCTGACAGACGATCAGCCCCAGCATTTT.

The genes are TRBV5-1 and TRBJ2-3; 12 bases are shared with TRBD2. Germline-derived CDR1 and CDR2 are SGHRS and YFSETQ. V dropped 4 bases and J dropped 4; count of bases not matched to a gene: 10. There are 17 residues in the CDR3. CDR3 protein: CASSRTLAGGQADTQYF. The CDR3 DNA reads TGCGCCAGCAGCCGCACCCTAGCGGGGGGGCAAGCAGATACGCAGTATTTT.